Listed below are T cell receptor beta chains from one sample, sequenced in a study of cytomegalovirus exposure and HLA in healthy donors. Profiling relied on immunoSEQ multiplex PCR, and the TCRdb table lists in-frame clones only, not all of them. The table lists 100,000 to 150,000 clones, roughly 77% of them singletons. The sample taken for sequencing was PBMCs. These receptor sequences come from a woman in her 40s in good health and CMV-seropositive. The CDR3 runs from the conserved cysteine through the conserved F or W. Each record gives: J gene, D gene, clone size, V gene, CDR3 DNA, CDR3 protein. A D gene is named only where the DNA matches it firmly. Clone size is stated in some rows and not others, as once, few, many or a class when expanded.

j_call: TRBJ2-5
d_call: -
clone_size: -
v_call: TRBV5-8
cdr3_nt: TGTGCCAGCAGCTTAACCGGGCCGGGGATAACGGCCCAGTACTTC
cdr3_aa: CASSLTGPGITAQYF

j_call: TRBJ1-1
d_call: TRBD1
clone_size: -
v_call: TRBV28
cdr3_nt: TGTGCCAGCAGTCTTCAGGGGGCTGCTGAAGCTTTCTTT
cdr3_aa: CASSLQGAAEAFF

j_call: TRBJ2-6
d_call: TRBD1
clone_size: -
v_call: TRBV2
cdr3_nt: TGTGCCAGCAGCTGGGACAGGGTGGACTCTGGGGCCAACGTCCTGACTTTC
cdr3_aa: CASSWDRVDSGANVLTF

j_call: TRBJ2-2
d_call: TRBD1
clone_size: few
v_call: TRBV27
cdr3_nt: TGTGCCAGCAGTGCGTTCGGACAGGGTATAAACACCGGGGAGCTGTTTTTT
cdr3_aa: CASSAFGQGINTGELFF

j_call: TRBJ2-7
d_call: TRBD1
clone_size: -
v_call: TRBV5-4
cdr3_nt: TGTGCCAGCAGCTCGAGAACGACAGGGACGGACTACGAGCAGTACTTC
cdr3_aa: CASSSRTTGTDYEQYF

j_call: TRBJ2-7
d_call: -
clone_size: -
v_call: TRBV2
cdr3_nt: TGTGCCACCATAGGGGACACCGACTACGAGCAGTACTTC
cdr3_aa: CATIGDTDYEQYF

j_call: TRBJ2-1
d_call: -
clone_size: -
v_call: TRBV9
cdr3_nt: TGTGCCAGCAGCGTAGACGGGGTCCACAATGAGCAGTTCTTC
cdr3_aa: CASSVDGVHNEQFF

j_call: TRBJ1-1
d_call: -
clone_size: -
v_call: TRBV19
cdr3_nt: TGTGCCAGTACCCACGGGGGGGGGTCCTGGGTCACTGAAGCTTTCTTT
cdr3_aa: CASTHGGGSWVTEAFF

j_call: TRBJ2-5
d_call: TRBD2
clone_size: once
v_call: TRBV9
cdr3_nt: TGTGCCAGCAACAGCGGGGGGGCACTTGAGACCCAGTACTTC
cdr3_aa: CASNSGGALETQYF

j_call: TRBJ1-4
d_call: -
clone_size: -
v_call: TRBV10-3
cdr3_nt: TGTGCCATCAGTGAGTCCTACAGGGTAGAGGAAAAACTGTTTTTT
cdr3_aa: CAISESYRVEEKLFF

j_call: TRBJ2-1
d_call: TRBD2
clone_size: -
v_call: TRBV19
cdr3_nt: TGTGCCAGTAGGAAACTAGCGGGAGTGGACAATGAGCAGTTCTTC
cdr3_aa: CASRKLAGVDNEQFF

j_call: TRBJ2-7
d_call: TRBD1
clone_size: -
v_call: TRBV5-1
cdr3_nt: TGCGCCAGCAGCTTAGGGACAGCTGACTACGAGCAGTACTTC
cdr3_aa: CASSLGTADYEQYF

j_call: TRBJ2-5
d_call: -
clone_size: -
v_call: TRBV5-1
cdr3_nt: TGCGCCAGCAGCGTTGCGACAGGAGTGGTAGAGACCCAGTACTTC
cdr3_aa: CASSVATGVVETQYF

j_call: TRBJ2-1
d_call: TRBD2
clone_size: -
v_call: TRBV4-3
cdr3_nt: TGCGCCAGCGCTTGGGCTTTGCGGGAGGGCAGTGAGCAGTTCTTC
cdr3_aa: CASAWALREGSEQFF

j_call: TRBJ1-2
d_call: -
clone_size: -
v_call: TRBV6-5
cdr3_nt: TGTGCCAGCAGTTACCGTCGGGGAAGTGGCTACACCTTC
cdr3_aa: CASSYRRGSGYTF

j_call: TRBJ2-3
d_call: TRBD2
clone_size: -
v_call: TRBV27
cdr3_nt: TGTGCCAGCAGTCCACGGACTAGCGGGAGACAAACAGATACGCAGTATTTT
cdr3_aa: CASSPRTSGRQTDTQYF

j_call: TRBJ2-5
d_call: TRBD1
clone_size: -
v_call: TRBV27
cdr3_nt: TGTGCCAGCAGTCCGCTCCAGGGGGCGCAAGAGACCCAGTACTTC
cdr3_aa: CASSPLQGAQETQYF

j_call: TRBJ2-7
d_call: TRBD1
clone_size: once
v_call: TRBV6-1
cdr3_nt: TGTGCCAGCACTCAGGGGGACAGGGGACGCTACGAGCAGTACTTC
cdr3_aa: CASTQGDRGRYEQYF

j_call: TRBJ2-1
d_call: TRBD2
clone_size: -
v_call: TRBV28
cdr3_nt: TGTGCCAGCAGTAGTAGACTAGCGGGGGAATATGAGCAGTTCTTC
cdr3_aa: CASSSRLAGEYEQFF

j_call: TRBJ2-7
d_call: TRBD2
clone_size: -
v_call: TRBV5-1
cdr3_nt: TGCGCCAGCAGCTTGGGACTAGCGGAAGGGGAGCAGTACTTC
cdr3_aa: CASSLGLAEGEQYF

j_call: TRBJ2-5
d_call: -
clone_size: -
v_call: TRBV15
cdr3_nt: TGTGCCACCAGCACCGATGCCGTGCGGGAGACCCAGTACTTC
cdr3_aa: CATSTDAVRETQYF

j_call: TRBJ1-2
d_call: TRBD1
clone_size: -
v_call: TRBV6-5
cdr3_nt: TGTGCCAGCAGTTACTCCACAGGGGGCCAAGTTGGCTACACCTTC
cdr3_aa: CASSYSTGGQVGYTF

j_call: TRBJ2-7
d_call: -
clone_size: -
v_call: TRBV21-1
cdr3_nt: TGTGCCAGCAGCATTCCCCCAGGGGAGTCGAACGAGCAGTACTTC
cdr3_aa: CASSIPPGESNEQYF

j_call: TRBJ2-1
d_call: TRBD1
clone_size: -
v_call: TRBV4-3
cdr3_nt: TGCGCCAGCAGCCAAGATCGGGGGACAGGGAATGAGCAGTTCTTC
cdr3_aa: CASSQDRGTGNEQFF

j_call: TRBJ2-7
d_call: -
clone_size: -
v_call: TRBV6-6
cdr3_nt: TGTGCCAGCAGTTCCCGGGACACGGCGTCCTACGAGCAGTACTTC
cdr3_aa: CASSSRDTASYEQYF

j_call: TRBJ1-1
d_call: -
clone_size: -
v_call: TRBV6-5
cdr3_nt: TGTGCCAGCAGTTACTTGAGGGTCACAGTAGTCACTGAAGCTTTCTTT
cdr3_aa: CASSYLRVTVVTEAFF

j_call: TRBJ1-1
d_call: TRBD1
clone_size: -
v_call: TRBV11-3
cdr3_nt: TGTGCCAGCAGCTTGGGACAGGGGGCGGGAGACACTGAAGCTTTCTTT
cdr3_aa: CASSLGQGAGDTEAFF

j_call: TRBJ1-3
d_call: TRBD1
clone_size: -
v_call: TRBV13
cdr3_nt: TGTGCCAGCAGCGAGGGCAGGGGGGATTTGGGAAACACCATATATTTT
cdr3_aa: CASSEGRGDLGNTIYF

j_call: TRBJ2-1
d_call: TRBD2
clone_size: -
v_call: TRBV9
cdr3_nt: TGTGCCAGCAGCCCCCGGGGACTAGCGGGGGACGGGGAGCAGTTCTTC
cdr3_aa: CASSPRGLAGDGEQFF

j_call: TRBJ1-1
d_call: -
clone_size: -
v_call: TRBV6-5
cdr3_nt: TGTGCCAGCAGTACGGGGGTCACTGAAGCTTTCTTT
cdr3_aa: CASSTGVTEAFF

j_call: TRBJ1-6
d_call: -
clone_size: -
v_call: TRBV27
cdr3_nt: TGTGCCAGCAGGGCTTTGCGGAACAATTCACCCCTCCACTTT
cdr3_aa: CASRALRNNSPLHF

j_call: TRBJ1-1
d_call: -
clone_size: once
v_call: TRBV30
cdr3_nt: TGTGCCTGGAGTGGAGACTCCGCGAACACTGAAGCTTTCTTT
cdr3_aa: CAWSGDSANTEAFF

j_call: TRBJ1-4
d_call: TRBD1
clone_size: -
v_call: TRBV27
cdr3_nt: TGTGCCAGCAGTTTATACCAGGGGGCGCTGGGGGTGTTTTTT
cdr3_aa: CASSLYQGALGVFF

j_call: TRBJ2-2
d_call: TRBD2
clone_size: -
v_call: TRBV2
cdr3_nt: TGTGCCAGCAAGGCAGCTAGCGGGGCCAGGGGGGAGCTGTTTTTT
cdr3_aa: CASKAASGARGELFF

j_call: TRBJ2-1
d_call: -
clone_size: -
v_call: TRBV6-6
cdr3_nt: TGTGCCAGCAGTTACGAGGGAGCTCCCTACAATGAGCAGTTCTTC
cdr3_aa: CASSYEGAPYNEQFF

j_call: TRBJ1-2
d_call: TRBD1
clone_size: -
v_call: TRBV6-6
cdr3_nt: TGTGCCAGCAGTTACGAAACAGGGGGCTACTATGGCTACACCTTC
cdr3_aa: CASSYETGGYYGYTF

j_call: TRBJ1-5
d_call: TRBD1
clone_size: -
v_call: TRBV7-8
cdr3_nt: TGTGCCAGCAGCGATCAGGGGGCTCAGCCCCAGCATTTT
cdr3_aa: CASSDQGAQPQHF

j_call: TRBJ2-7
d_call: TRBD2
clone_size: few
v_call: TRBV20-1
cdr3_nt: TGCAGTGCTAGGGTGCGGGGGGCGGCGTACTTC
cdr3_aa: CSARVRGAAYF

j_call: TRBJ2-3
d_call: TRBD1
clone_size: -
v_call: TRBV29-1
cdr3_nt: TGCAGCGCCCCAAAGGCGACAGGGACAGATACGCAGTATTTT
cdr3_aa: CSAPKATGTDTQYF

j_call: TRBJ2-1
d_call: TRBD2
clone_size: few
v_call: TRBV11-2
cdr3_nt: TGTGCCAGCAGCTTAGTGGTCGGGGGGAATGAGCAGTTCTTC
cdr3_aa: CASSLVVGGNEQFF

j_call: TRBJ2-4
d_call: TRBD1
clone_size: -
v_call: TRBV10-3
cdr3_nt: TGTGCCATCAGTGAGGACAGGGTAAAAAACATTCAGTACTTC
cdr3_aa: CAISEDRVKNIQYF

j_call: TRBJ2-5
d_call: TRBD2
clone_size: once
v_call: TRBV5-1
cdr3_nt: TGCGCCAGCAGCATCCAAACTAGCGACGAGACCCAGTACTTC
cdr3_aa: CASSIQTSDETQYF

j_call: TRBJ2-5
d_call: -
clone_size: -
v_call: TRBV7-2
cdr3_nt: TGTGCCAGCAGCCCCTTCAACGGGGGTATAGAGACCCAGTACTTC
cdr3_aa: CASSPFNGGIETQYF

j_call: TRBJ2-7
d_call: TRBD2
clone_size: -
v_call: TRBV9
cdr3_nt: TGTGCCAGCGGTAGAGGTCTAGCGGGATCCTACGAGCAGTACTTC
cdr3_aa: CASGRGLAGSYEQYF

j_call: TRBJ1-3
d_call: -
clone_size: -
v_call: TRBV18
cdr3_nt: TGTGCCAGCTCACCCTTCAGGGGCAGCACCTCTGGAAACACCATATATTTT
cdr3_aa: CASSPFRGSTSGNTIYF

j_call: TRBJ1-5
d_call: TRBD1
clone_size: -
v_call: TRBV6-5
cdr3_nt: TGTGCCAGCAGTTACGACAGGGGAGTTTGGCAGCCCCAGCATTTT
cdr3_aa: CASSYDRGVWQPQHF

j_call: TRBJ2-2
d_call: TRBD2
clone_size: -
v_call: TRBV9
cdr3_nt: TGTGCCAGCAGCGCCCCACTCGACGGGACTAGCGGCATCAGGACCGGGGAGCTGTTTTTT
cdr3_aa: CASSAPLDGTSGIRTGELFF

j_call: TRBJ2-1
d_call: TRBD2
clone_size: -
v_call: TRBV7-9
cdr3_nt: TGTGCCAGCAGTCTAGCGGCGGGGGTCGATGAGCAGTTCTTC
cdr3_aa: CASSLAAGVDEQFF

j_call: TRBJ1-1
d_call: -
clone_size: -
v_call: TRBV28
cdr3_nt: TGTGCCAGCAGTTTCGGTAACACTGAAGCTTTCTTT
cdr3_aa: CASSFGNTEAFF

j_call: TRBJ2-7
d_call: -
clone_size: -
v_call: TRBV18
cdr3_nt: TGTGCCAGCTCACCACCACAGGGTTTCTCCTACGAGCAGTACTTC
cdr3_aa: CASSPPQGFSYEQYF

j_call: TRBJ2-3
d_call: TRBD2
clone_size: -
v_call: TRBV7-3
cdr3_nt: TGTGCCAGCAGTTACTATAGCGGGAGAGGCACAGATACGCAGTATTTT
cdr3_aa: CASSYYSGRGTDTQYF

j_call: TRBJ2-1
d_call: TRBD1
clone_size: -
v_call: TRBV5-6
cdr3_nt: TGTGCCAGCAGCCCCCCCCGGGACAGGGCCACTCGTGAGCAGTTCTTC
cdr3_aa: CASSPPRDRATREQFF

j_call: TRBJ2-1
d_call: TRBD1
clone_size: -
v_call: TRBV7-8
cdr3_nt: TGTGCCAGCAGCCGCAACCTGGGACAGCAGTACAATGAGCAGTTCTTC
cdr3_aa: CASSRNLGQQYNEQFF

j_call: TRBJ2-5
d_call: TRBD2
clone_size: -
v_call: TRBV6-5
cdr3_nt: TGTGCCAGCAGTCCATGGTCTAGCGGTCAAGAGACCCAGTACTTC
cdr3_aa: CASSPWSSGQETQYF